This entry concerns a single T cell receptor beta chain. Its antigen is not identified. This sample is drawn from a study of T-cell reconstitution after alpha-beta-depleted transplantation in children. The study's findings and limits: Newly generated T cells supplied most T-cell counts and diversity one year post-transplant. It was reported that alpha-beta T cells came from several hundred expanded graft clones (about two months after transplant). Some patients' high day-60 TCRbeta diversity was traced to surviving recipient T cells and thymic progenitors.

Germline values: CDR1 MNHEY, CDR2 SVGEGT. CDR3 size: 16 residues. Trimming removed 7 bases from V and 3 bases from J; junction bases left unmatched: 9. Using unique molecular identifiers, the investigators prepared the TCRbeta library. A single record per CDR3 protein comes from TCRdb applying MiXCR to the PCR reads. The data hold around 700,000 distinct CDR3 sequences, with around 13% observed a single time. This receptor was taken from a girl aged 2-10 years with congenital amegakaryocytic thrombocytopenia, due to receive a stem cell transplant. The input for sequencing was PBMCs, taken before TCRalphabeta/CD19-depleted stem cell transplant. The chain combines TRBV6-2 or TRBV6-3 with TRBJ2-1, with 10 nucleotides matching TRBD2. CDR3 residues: CASTNPGLANYNEQFF. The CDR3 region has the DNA TGTGCCAGCACTAACCCGGGACTAGCGAACTACAATGAGCAGTTCTTC.